This T cell receptor beta chain was identified during a study of CD8 T cells in Susac syndrome. It was treatment-naive patients with stable or active relapsing-remitting disease who made up the multiple sclerosis controls. TEMRA cells underwent FACS enrichment and CD8+ and CD4+ T cells underwent negative isolation. CDR3 length: 14 residues. J gave up 10 bases and V 6 bases, and 8 bases lay outside the gene matches. cDNA came from around 0.5 to 1 ug RNA primed by random hexamers. TCRdb processed the immunoSEQ multiplex PCR reads anew with MiXCR; each CDR3 protein has one entry. The sample lists about 180,000 distinct CDR3 sequences; approximately 93% were seen once.

The sample was CD4+ T cells from PBMCs. The TCR was taken from a human donor with multiple sclerosis. The V and J genes are TRBV12-3 or TRBV12-4 and TRBJ2-1; 11 nucleotides align to TRBD2. The CDR3 loop reads CASSPIAGGPEQFF. Here the CDR3 DNA reads TGTGCCAGCAGCCCCATAGCGGGAGGGCCGGAGCAGTTCTTC.